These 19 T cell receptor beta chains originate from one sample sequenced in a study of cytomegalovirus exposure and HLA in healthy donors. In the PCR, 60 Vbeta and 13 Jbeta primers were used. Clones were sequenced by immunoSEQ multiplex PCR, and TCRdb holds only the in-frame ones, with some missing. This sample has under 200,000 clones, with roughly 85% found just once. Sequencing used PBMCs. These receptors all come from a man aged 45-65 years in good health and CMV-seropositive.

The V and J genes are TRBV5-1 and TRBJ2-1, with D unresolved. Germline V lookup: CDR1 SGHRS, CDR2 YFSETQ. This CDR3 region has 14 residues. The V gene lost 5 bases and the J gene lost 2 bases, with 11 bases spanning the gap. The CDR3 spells CASSRTDPYNEQFF. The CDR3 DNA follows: TGCGCCAGCAGTCGAACAGACCCCTACAATGAGCAGTTCTTC.

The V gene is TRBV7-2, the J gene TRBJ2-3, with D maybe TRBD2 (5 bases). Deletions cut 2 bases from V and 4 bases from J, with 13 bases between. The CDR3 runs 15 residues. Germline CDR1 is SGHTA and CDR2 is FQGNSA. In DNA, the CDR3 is TGTGCCAGCAGCTTACACGGCCTAGCAGCAGATACGCAGTATTTT. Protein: CASSLHGLAADTQYF.

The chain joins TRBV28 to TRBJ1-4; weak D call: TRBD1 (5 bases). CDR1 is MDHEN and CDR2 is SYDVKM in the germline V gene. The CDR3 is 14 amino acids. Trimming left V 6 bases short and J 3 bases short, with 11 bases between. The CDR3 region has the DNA TGTGCCAGCAGCACGGGACTTTCTAATGAAAAACTGTTTTTT. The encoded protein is CASSTGLSNEKLFF.

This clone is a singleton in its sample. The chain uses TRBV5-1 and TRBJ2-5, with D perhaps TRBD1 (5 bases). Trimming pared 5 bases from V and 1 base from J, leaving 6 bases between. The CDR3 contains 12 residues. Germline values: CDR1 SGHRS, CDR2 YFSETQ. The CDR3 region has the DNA TGCGCCAGCAGAAGGGGCCAAGAGACCCAGTACTTC. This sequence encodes CASRRGQETQYF.

CDR3 amino acids: CASSPDPGGYGYTF. In DNA form, the CDR3 reads TGTGCCAGCAGCCCCGACCCGGGGGGCTATGGCTACACCTTC. The chain carries TRBV5-6 and TRBJ1-2; weak D call: TRBD1 (5 bases). Looked up from germline, CDR1 is SGHDT and CDR2 is YYEEEE. The CDR3 totals 14 residues. The V end was cut by 4 bases, the J end by 4 bases, with 14 bases between.

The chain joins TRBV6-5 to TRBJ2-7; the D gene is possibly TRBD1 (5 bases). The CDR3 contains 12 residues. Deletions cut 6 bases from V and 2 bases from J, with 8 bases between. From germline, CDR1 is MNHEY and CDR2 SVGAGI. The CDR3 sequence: CASRAGTYEQYF. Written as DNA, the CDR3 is TGTGCCAGCAGGGCAGGGACCTACGAGCAGTACTTC.

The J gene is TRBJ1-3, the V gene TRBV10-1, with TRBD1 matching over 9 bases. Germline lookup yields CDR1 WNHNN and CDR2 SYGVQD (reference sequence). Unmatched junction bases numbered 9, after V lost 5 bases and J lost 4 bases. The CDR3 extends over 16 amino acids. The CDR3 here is CASSFPGTGIGNTIYF. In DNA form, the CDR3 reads TGCGCCAGCAGTTTTCCCGGGACAGGGATAGGAAACACCATATATTTT.

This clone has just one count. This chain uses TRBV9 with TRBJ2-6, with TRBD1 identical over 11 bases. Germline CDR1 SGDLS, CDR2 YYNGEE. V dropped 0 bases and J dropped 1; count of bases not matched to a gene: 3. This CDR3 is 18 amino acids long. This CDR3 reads CASSVGRDRGSGANVLTF. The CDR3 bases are TGTGCCAGCAGCGTAGGTAGGGACAGGGGGTCTGGGGCCAACGTCCTGACTTTC.

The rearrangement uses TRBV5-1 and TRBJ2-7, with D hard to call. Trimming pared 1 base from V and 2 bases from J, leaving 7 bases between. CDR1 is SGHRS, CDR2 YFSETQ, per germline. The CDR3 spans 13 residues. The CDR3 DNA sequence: TGCGCCAGCAGCTTGAATAGAGCCTACGAGCAGTACTTC. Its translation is CASSLNRAYEQYF.

The chain's CDR3 is CASSVVAGGSDTQYF. CDR3 bases: TGTGCCAGCAGCGTAGTAGCGGGGGGTTCAGATACGCAGTATTTT. The V call is TRBV9, the J call TRBJ2-3; TRBD2 matches 10 bases. The CDR3 is 15 amino acids. Germline V CDR1 and CDR2: SGDLS, YYNGEE. V lost 0 bases and J lost 4; bases outside the gene matches: 2.

The CDR3 spells CASFGTGANYGYTF. CDR3 bases: TGTGCCAGCTTCGGGACAGGGGCTAACTATGGCTACACCTTC. The V call is TRBV9, the J call TRBJ1-2; 10 bases line up with TRBD1. V lost 7 bases and J lost 0; bases outside the gene matches: 3. The CDR3 is made up of 14 amino acids. Germline values: CDR1 SGDLS, CDR2 YYNGEE.

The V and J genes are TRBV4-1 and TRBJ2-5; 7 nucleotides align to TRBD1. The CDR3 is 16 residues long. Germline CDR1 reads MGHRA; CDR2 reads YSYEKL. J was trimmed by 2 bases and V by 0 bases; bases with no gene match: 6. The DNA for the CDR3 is TGCGCCAGCAGCCAAGACCCTGCACAGGGGCAAGAGACCCAGTACTTC. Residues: CASSQDPAQGQETQYF.

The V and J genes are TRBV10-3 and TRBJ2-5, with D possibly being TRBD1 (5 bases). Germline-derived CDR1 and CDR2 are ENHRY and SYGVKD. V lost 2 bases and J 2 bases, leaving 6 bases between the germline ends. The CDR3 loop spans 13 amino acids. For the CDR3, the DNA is TGTGCCATCAGTGAGACAGGACAAGAGACCCAGTACTTC. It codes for CAISETGQETQYF.

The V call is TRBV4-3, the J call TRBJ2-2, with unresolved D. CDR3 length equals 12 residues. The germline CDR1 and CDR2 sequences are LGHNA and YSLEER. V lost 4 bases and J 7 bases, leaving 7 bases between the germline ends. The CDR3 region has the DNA TGCGCCAGCAGCCCCCGGGTCGGGGAGCTGTTTTTT. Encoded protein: CASSPRVGELFF.

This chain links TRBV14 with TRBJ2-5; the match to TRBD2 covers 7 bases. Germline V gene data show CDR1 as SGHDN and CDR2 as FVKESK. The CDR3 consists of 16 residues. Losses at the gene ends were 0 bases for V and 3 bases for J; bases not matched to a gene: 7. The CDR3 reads CASSQEVGLAEETQYF. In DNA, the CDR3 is TGTGCCAGCAGCCAAGAGGTCGGGCTAGCGGAAGAGACCCAGTACTTC.

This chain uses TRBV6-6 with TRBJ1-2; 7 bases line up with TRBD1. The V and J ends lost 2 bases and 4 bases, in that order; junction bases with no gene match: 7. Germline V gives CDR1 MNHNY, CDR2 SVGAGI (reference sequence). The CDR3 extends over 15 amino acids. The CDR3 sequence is CASSYLNTGAYGYTF. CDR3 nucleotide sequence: TGTGCCAGCAGTTACCTCAATACAGGGGCCTATGGCTACACCTTC.

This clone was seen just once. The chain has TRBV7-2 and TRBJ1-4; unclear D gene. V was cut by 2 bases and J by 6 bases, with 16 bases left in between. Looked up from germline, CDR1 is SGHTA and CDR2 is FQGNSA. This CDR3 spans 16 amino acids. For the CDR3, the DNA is TGTGCCAGCAGCTTAAGCCGGTCTCCGGAGGATGAAAAACTGTTTTTT. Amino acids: CASSLSRSPEDEKLFF.

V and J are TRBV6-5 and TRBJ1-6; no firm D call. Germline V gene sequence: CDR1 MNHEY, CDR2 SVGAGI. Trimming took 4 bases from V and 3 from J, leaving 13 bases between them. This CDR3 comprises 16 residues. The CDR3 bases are TGTGCCAGCAGTTGGGGAGGGCTACTCTATAATTCACCCCTCCACTTT. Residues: CASSWGGLLYNSPLHF.

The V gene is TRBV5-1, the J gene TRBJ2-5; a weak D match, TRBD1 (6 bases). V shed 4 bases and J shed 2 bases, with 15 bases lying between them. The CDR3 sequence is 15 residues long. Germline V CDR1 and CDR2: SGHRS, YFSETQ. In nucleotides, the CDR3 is TGCGCCAGCAGCGGCAACAGGGTAGGGCAAGAGACCCAGTACTTC. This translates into CASSGNRVGQETQYF.